The T cell receptor beta chain described here comes from a study of regulatory T cells in long-lasting Graves disease. This clonotype was detected only a few times. Time point in this sample: newly diagnosed GD, antithyroid drugs for less than 3 months. From RNA extracted from PBMCs, the TCR library was made. Researchers made TCR beta libraries by using iRepertoire HTBI primers and running Arm-PCR on CDR3 regions. MiXCR was run by TCRdb on the multiplex PCR reads, yielding one entry per CDR3 protein. Altogether 440,000 or so distinct CDR3 sequences are present, approximately 16% being singletons, with the ten largest covering roughly a tenth. These data also featured in a second study, about T cells in Graves' hyperthyroidism and ophthalmopathy. That paper notes: Appearing also in blood were most of the thyroid clonotypes expanded above 0.001.

The sequence was obtained from a woman between 25 and 40 years old with Graves disease. Sequenced material: peripheral blood mononuclear cells (PBMCs), taken at new diagnosis, from a patient treated with antithyroid drugs.

The CDR3 nucleotides are TGTGCCATCAACCTAGCGGGAGACACAGATACGCAGTATTTT. Encoded protein: CAINLAGDTDTQYF. The rearrangement links TRBV10-3 to TRBJ2-3, with TRBD2 identical over 10 bases. CDR3 length equals 14 residues. The junction had 3 bases not matched to a gene; V was cut back by 7 bases and J by 2 bases. Germline CDR1 reads ENHRY; CDR2 reads SYGVKD.